Here is one TCR beta chain with its context. TCRdb keeps only in-frame clones here, not all; method: immunoSEQ multiplex PCR. The table records around 240,000 clones, roughly 88% of them present only once. These data come from a study of blood T cell repertoires in COVID-19. The CDR3 runs 14 residues. V was clipped by 3 bases and J by 7 bases, with 10 bases between them. The germline V gene has CDR1 SGHVS and CDR2 FNYEAQ. Either two negative PCRs, clearance, or symptom resolution qualified Cohort 3 donors as recovered. The sample comprised PBMCs or T cells enriched from blood (not recorded which). This chain joins TRBV7-6 and TRBJ1-6, with D possibly TRBD1 on 5 matching bases. The receptor was derived from a woman between 45 and 60 years old who had recovered from COVID-19. The CDR3 region is CASSFNRMNSPLHF. The CDR3 DNA follows: TGTGCCAGCAGCTTTAACAGGATGAATTCACCCCTCCACTTT.